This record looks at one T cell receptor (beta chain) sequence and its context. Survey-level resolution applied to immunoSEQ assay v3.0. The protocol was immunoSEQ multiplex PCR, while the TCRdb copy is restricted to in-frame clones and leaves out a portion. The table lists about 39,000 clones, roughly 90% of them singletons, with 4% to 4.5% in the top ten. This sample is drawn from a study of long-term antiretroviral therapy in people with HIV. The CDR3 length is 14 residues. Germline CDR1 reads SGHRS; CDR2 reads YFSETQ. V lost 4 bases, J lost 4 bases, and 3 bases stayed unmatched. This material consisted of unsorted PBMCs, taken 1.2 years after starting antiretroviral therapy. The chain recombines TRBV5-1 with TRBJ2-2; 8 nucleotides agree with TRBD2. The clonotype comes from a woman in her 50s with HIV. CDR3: CASSAGGGTGELFF. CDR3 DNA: TGCGCCAGCAGCGCCGGGGGGGGCACCGGGGAGCTGTTTTTT.